The 18 T cell receptor beta chains in this list originate from one sample, sequenced in a study of blood T cell repertoires in COVID-19. The data were produced by immunoSEQ multiplex PCR, yet TCRdb's version contains in-frame clones alone and is incomplete. The sample shows about 73,000 clones, about 79% of them seen only once. The specimen was peripheral blood. The source is a woman aged 60 to 75 with acute or convalescent COVID-19.

This chain links TRBV25-1 with TRBJ1-4; TRBD1 is a possible D gene (6 bases). V was cut by 6 bases and J by 3 bases, with 11 bases left in between. This CDR3 region has 14 residues. From germline, CDR1 is MGHDK and CDR2 SYGVNS. The CDR3 is CASRAQGPNEKLFF. The DNA for the CDR3 is TGTGCCAGCAGGGCACAGGGCCCTAATGAAAAACTGTTTTTT.

This clone was detected only once. V and J are TRBV5-1 and TRBJ2-1; 9 nucleotides agree with TRBD2. This CDR3 is built from 18 residues. Germline lookup yields CDR1 SGHRS and CDR2 YFSETQ. V trimming: 7 bases; J trimming: 6 bases; junction bases outside the gene matches: 20. The CDR3 is CASRRDVSGRVQGNEQFF. The DNA for the CDR3 is TGCGCCAGCCGACGGGACGTTAGCGGGAGAGTTCAGGGCAATGAGCAGTTCTTC.

The chain couples TRBV10-3 to TRBJ2-1, with 7 positions matching TRBD2. This CDR3 spans 18 amino acids. Germline V CDR1 and CDR2: ENHRY, SYGVKD. Trimming removed 2 bases from V and 4 bases from J; junction bases left unmatched: 14. The chain's CDR3 is CAISEPPGAGEGYNEQFF. The CDR3 coding sequence is TGTGCCATCAGTGAGCCCCCCGGGGCGGGGGAGGGATACAATGAGCAGTTCTTC.

The rearrangement uses TRBV15 and TRBJ1-2; 7 bases fit TRBD1. In germline, CDR1 is LNHNV, CDR2 YYDKDF (reference sequence). Unmatched junction bases numbered 14, after V lost 2 bases and J lost 14 bases. This CDR3 contains 14 residues. CDR3: CATSRSRTGLGRTF. As DNA, the CDR3 is TGTGCCACCAGCAGATCCCGGACAGGTCTCGGTCGAACCTTC. The whole variable domain, remainder taken from reference TRBV15 and TRBJ1-2, is DAMVIQNPRYQVTQFGKPVTLSCSQTLNHNVMYWYQQKSSQAPKLLFHYYDKDFNNEADTPDNFQSRRPNTSFCFLDIRSPGLGDTAMYLCATSRSRTGLGRTFGSGTRLTVV.

For the CDR3, the DNA is TGTGCCAGAAGAGGGCGGATGAACACTGAAGCTTTCTTT. This gives the protein CARRGRMNTEAFF. The chain carries TRBV2 and TRBJ1-1; D call uncertain. Germline V gene data show CDR1 as SNHLY and CDR2 as FYNNEI. V lost 9 bases, J lost 0 bases, and 11 bases lay in between. CDR3 length: 13 amino acids.

V usage is TRBV7-9 and J usage is TRBJ1-4; no definite D call. Germline V lookup: CDR1 SEHNR, CDR2 FQNEAQ (reference sequence). V lost 5 bases and J lost 4, with 11 bases in between. The CDR3 is made up of 14 amino acids. The CDR3 sequence: CASSVDTYNEKLFF. DNA for the CDR3: TGTGCCAGCAGCGTAGACACGTATAATGAAAAACTGTTTTTT.

This chain links TRBV9 with TRBJ1-2; D is uncertain. The CDR3 totals 13 residues. Germline CDR1 reads SGDLS; CDR2 reads YYNGEE. The germline V and J ends were trimmed by 4 bases and 2 bases, with 9 bases remaining between them. CDR3 DNA sequence: TGTGCCAGCAGCAACGCGGGGAACTATGGCTACACCTTC. Translation gives CASSNAGNYGYTF. The variable domain in full, with the rest retrieved from reference TRBV9 and TRBJ1-2, is DSGVTQTPKHLITATGQRVTLRCSPRSGDLSVYWYQQSLDQGLQFLIQYYNGEERAKGNILERFSAQQFPDLHSELNLSSLELGDSALYFCASSNAGNYGYTFGSGTRLTVV.

The CDR3 is CASSRGTSLYEQYF. CDR3 in DNA: TGTGCCAGCAGCCGAGGGACTAGCCTCTACGAGCAGTACTTC. The chain uses TRBV5-4 and TRBJ2-7; 9 bases map to TRBD2. The CDR3 is 14 residues long. Germline trimming cut 4 bases from V and 3 bases from J; bases unmatched to any gene: 5. Per the germline V gene, CDR1 is SGHNT and CDR2 is YYREEE (reference sequence).

This clone was seen more than once but under ten times. The chain employs TRBV7-9 and TRBJ2-5, with 8 nucleotides matching TRBD2. V lost 7 bases to trimming and J lost 1 base; unmatched junction nucleotides: 8. The CDR3 contains 15 residues. Germline CDR1 SEHNR, CDR2 FQNEAQ (reference sequence). The CDR3 DNA follows: TGTGCCAGCACCCCCGGGAGGGGACCCCAAGAGACCCAGTACTTC. Its protein product is CASTPGRGPQETQYF.

This clone was counted between two and nine times. This chain joins TRBV21-1 and TRBJ2-1; TRBD2, the table's D call, lacks a check against the DNA. TRBV21-1 is a recognized pseudogene. CDR3 length: 17 amino acids. The CDR3 coding sequence is TGTGCCAGCAGCAAAACCTCTTGTAGCGGGATCTACAATGAGCAGTTCTTC. Amino acid sequence: CASSKTSCSGIYNEQFF.

The chain recombines TRBV14 with TRBJ1-2; no clear D. V lost 4 bases and J lost 5, with 14 bases in between. Germline V gene data show CDR1 as SGHDN and CDR2 as FVKESK. This CDR3 has 14 amino acids. CDR3 amino acids: CASSPLGPGYGYTF. As DNA, the CDR3 is TGTGCCAGCAGCCCCCTGGGCCCTGGATATGGCTACACCTTC.

This clone occurred once. The rearrangement links TRBV19 to TRBJ1-2; 10 bases align to TRBD1. Germline V gene data show CDR1 as LNHDA and CDR2 as SQIVND (reference sequence). The CDR3 contains 16 residues. The ends lost 1 base at V and 2 bases at J; junction bases unmatched: 4. The CDR3 is CASSIGWGQGNYGYTF. The CDR3 nucleotides are TGTGCCAGTAGTATAGGCTGGGGACAGGGGAACTATGGCTACACCTTC.

The genes are TRBV30 and TRBJ1-4; no clear D gene. CDR3 length equals 14 residues. Germline CDR1 and CDR2: GTSNPN and SVGIG (reference sequence). V was pared by 4 bases and J by 1 base, with 10 bases between. The CDR3 DNA sequence: TGTGCCTGGAAGCGCAGTGTAACTAATGAAAAACTGTTTTTT. Its translation is CAWKRSVTNEKLFF.

The gene calls are TRBV5-1 and TRBJ2-3; the D is unclear. Trimming removed 0 bases at V and 0 bases at J, with 5 bases between. The CDR3 spans 14 residues. Germline CDR1 is SGHRS and CDR2 is YFSETQ. CDR3 region: CASSLGASTDTQYF. The CDR3 DNA follows: TGCGCCAGCAGCTTGGGGGCAAGCACAGATACGCAGTATTTT.

The rearrangement joins TRBV2 to TRBJ2-5; TRBD1 agrees at 7 bases. Germline V gives CDR1 SNHLY, CDR2 FYNNEI. This CDR3 is 14 amino acids long. V dropped 5 bases and J dropped 4; count of bases not matched to a gene: 7. This CDR3 reads CASSQRSGGETQYF. The DNA of the CDR3 is TGTGCCAGCAGTCAGAGATCAGGGGGAGAGACCCAGTACTTC.

The rearrangement joins TRBV30 to TRBJ1-1; 9 bases match TRBD1. The ends lost 4 bases at V and 7 bases at J; junction bases unmatched: 13. Germline-derived CDR1 and CDR2 are GTSNPN and SVGIG (reference sequence). CDR3 length equals 15 residues. The CDR3 reads CAWNSPLGTGFEAFF. The CDR3 region has the DNA TGTGCCTGGAATTCCCCCCTCGGGACAGGGTTTGAAGCTTTCTTT.

The chain is built from TRBV6-5 and TRBJ1-2; TRBD1 might be the D (6 bases). V shed 6 bases and J shed 4 bases, with 12 bases lying between them. In germline, CDR1 is MNHEY, CDR2 SVGAGI. The CDR3 spans 13 residues. CDR3 DNA sequence: TGTGCCAGCAGCAGACAGGAGTTCTATGGCTACACCTTC. It translates to CASSRQEFYGYTF.

This chain uses TRBV18 with TRBJ1-4; D unclear. In germline, CDR1 is KGHSH, CDR2 LQKENI. Trimming pared 6 bases from V and 6 bases from J, leaving 11 bases between. The CDR3 contains 13 residues. This chain's CDR3 is CASSPGSHEKLFF. CDR3 coding DNA: TGTGCCAGCTCCCCCGGGTCCCATGAAAAACTGTTTTTT.